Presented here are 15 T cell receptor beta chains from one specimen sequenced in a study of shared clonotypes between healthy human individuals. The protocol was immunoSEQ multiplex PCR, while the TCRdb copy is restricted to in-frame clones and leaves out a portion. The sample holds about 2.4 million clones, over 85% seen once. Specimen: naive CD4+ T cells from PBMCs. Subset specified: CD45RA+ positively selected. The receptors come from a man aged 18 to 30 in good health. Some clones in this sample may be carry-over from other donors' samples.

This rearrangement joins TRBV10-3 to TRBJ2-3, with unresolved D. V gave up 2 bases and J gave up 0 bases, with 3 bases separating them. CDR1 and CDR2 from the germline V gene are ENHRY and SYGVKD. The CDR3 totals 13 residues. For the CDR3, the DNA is TGTGCCATCAGTGAGAGGAGCACAGATACGCAGTATTTT. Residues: CAISERSTDTQYF.

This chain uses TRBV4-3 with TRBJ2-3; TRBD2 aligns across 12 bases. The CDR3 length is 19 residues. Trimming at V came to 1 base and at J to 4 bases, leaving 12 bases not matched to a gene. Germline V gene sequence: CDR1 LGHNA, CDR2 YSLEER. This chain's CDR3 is CASSQVSLAGGVWADTQYF. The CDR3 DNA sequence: TGCGCCAGCAGCCAAGTAAGCCTAGCGGGAGGGGTTTGGGCAGATACGCAGTATTTT.

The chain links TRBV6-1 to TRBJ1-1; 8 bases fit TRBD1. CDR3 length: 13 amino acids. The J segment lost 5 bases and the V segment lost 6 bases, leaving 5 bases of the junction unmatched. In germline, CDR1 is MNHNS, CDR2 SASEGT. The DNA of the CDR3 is TGTGCCAGCAGGGGACAGGATCAAACTGAAGCTTTCTTT. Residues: CASRGQDQTEAFF.

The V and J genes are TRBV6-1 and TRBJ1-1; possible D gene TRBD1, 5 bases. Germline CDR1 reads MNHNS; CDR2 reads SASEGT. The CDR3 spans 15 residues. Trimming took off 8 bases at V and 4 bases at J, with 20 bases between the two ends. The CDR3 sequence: CASSGIGTVGTEAFF. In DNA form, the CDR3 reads TGTGCCAGCTCGGGAATTGGGACGGTCGGCACTGAAGCTTTCTTT.

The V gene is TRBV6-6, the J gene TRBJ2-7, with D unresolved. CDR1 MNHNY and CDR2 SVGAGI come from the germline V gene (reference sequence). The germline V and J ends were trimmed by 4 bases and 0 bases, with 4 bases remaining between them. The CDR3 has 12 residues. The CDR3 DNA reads TGTGCCAGCAGTTCTGTCTCCTACGAGCAGTACTTC. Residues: CASSSVSYEQYF.

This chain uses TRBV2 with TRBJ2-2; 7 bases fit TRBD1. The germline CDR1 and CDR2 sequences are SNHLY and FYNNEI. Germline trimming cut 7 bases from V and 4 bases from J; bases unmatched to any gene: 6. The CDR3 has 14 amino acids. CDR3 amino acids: CASTTGKGTGELFF. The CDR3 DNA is TGTGCCAGCACGACAGGGAAAGGCACCGGGGAGCTGTTTTTT.

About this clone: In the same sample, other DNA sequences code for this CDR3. DNA of the CDR3: TGTGCCAGCAGCTTCGGACTAGCGGCGAACACCGGGGAGCTGTTTTTT. Protein: CASSFGLAANTGELFF. This sequence joins TRBV28 and TRBJ2-2; 10 positions match TRBD2. Per the germline V gene, CDR1 is MDHEN and CDR2 is SYDVKM. The CDR3 loop spans 16 amino acids. V shed 6 bases and J 0 bases; nucleotides not matched to a gene: 4.

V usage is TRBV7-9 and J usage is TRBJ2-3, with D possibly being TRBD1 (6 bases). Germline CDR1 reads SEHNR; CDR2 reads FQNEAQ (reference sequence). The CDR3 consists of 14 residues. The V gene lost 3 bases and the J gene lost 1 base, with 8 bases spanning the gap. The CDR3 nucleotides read TGTGCCAGCAGCTTTCGGACAGGCACAGATACGCAGTATTTT. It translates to CASSFRTGTDTQYF.

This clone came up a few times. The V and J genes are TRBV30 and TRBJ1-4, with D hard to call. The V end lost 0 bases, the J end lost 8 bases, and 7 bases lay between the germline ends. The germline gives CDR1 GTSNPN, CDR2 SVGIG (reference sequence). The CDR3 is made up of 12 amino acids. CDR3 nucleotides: TGTGCCTGGAGTGTACAACCAGAAAAACTGTTTTTT. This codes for CAWSVQPEKLFF.

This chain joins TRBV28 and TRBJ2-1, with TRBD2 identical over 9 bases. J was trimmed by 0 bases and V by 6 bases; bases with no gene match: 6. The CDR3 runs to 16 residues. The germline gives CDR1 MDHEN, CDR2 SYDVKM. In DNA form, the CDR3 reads TGTGCCAGCAGATTTGAAGCGGGGGGCTCCTACAATGAGCAGTTCTTC. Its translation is CASRFEAGGSYNEQFF.

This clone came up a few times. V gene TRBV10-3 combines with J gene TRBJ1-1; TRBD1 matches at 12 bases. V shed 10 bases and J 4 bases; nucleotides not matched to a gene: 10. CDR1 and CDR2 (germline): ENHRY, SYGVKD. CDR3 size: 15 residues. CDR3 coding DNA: TGTGCCACCAGGGACAGGGGGCTTGCGAGCACTGAAGCTTTCTTT. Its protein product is CATRDRGLASTEAFF.

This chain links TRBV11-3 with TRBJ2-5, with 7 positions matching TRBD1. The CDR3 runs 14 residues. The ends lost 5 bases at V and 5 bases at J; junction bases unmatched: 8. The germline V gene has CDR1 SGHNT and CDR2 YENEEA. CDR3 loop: CASSQGVVAETQYF. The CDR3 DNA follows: TGTGCCAGCAGCCAGGGGGTGGTAGCCGAGACCCAGTACTTC.

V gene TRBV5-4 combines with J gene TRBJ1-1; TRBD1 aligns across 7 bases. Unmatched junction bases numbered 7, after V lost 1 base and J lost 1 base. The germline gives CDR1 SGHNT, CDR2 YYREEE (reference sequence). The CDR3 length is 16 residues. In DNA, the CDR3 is TGTGCCAGCAGCTTGTCGACAGGGCCGACGAACACTGAAGCTTTCTTT. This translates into CASSLSTGPTNTEAFF.

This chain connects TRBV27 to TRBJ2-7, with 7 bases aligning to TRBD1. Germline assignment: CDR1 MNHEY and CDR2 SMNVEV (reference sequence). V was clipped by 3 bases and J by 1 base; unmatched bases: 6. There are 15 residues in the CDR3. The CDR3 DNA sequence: TGTGCCAGCAGTTTTTGGTCAGGGGGATCCTACGAGCAGTACTTC. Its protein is CASSFWSGGSYEQYF.

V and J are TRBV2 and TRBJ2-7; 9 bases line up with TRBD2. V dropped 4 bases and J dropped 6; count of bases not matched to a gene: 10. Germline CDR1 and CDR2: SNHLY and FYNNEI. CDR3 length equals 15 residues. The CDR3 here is CASSVLTSGLVEQYF. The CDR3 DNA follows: TGTGCCAGCAGTGTCCTGACTAGCGGCCTTGTCGAGCAGTACTTC.